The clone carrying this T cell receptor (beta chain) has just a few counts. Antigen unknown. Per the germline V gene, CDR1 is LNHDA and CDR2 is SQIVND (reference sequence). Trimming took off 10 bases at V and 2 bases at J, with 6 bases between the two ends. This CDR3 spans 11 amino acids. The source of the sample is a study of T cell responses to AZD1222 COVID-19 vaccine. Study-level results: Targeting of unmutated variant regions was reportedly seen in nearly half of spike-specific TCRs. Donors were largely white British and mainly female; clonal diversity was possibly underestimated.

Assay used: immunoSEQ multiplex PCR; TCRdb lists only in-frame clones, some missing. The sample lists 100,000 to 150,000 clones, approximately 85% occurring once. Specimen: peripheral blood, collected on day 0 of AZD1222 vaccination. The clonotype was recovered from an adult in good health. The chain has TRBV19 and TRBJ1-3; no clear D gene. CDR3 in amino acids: CANPPGNTIYF. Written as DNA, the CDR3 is TGTGCCAACCCCCCTGGAAACACCATATATTTT. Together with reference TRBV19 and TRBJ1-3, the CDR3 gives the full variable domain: DGGITQSPKYLFRKEGQNVTLSCEQNLNHDAMYWYRQDPGQGLRLIYYSQIVNDFQKGDIAEGYSVSREKKESFPLTVTSAQKNPTAFYLCANPPGNTIYFGEGSWLTVV.